Presented here are 3 T cell receptor beta chains from one specimen sequenced in a study of neurological immune-mediated disorders. TCRdb passed the 5' RACE reads through MiXCR, listing each CDR3 protein once. The table includes 35,000 or so distinct CDR3 sequences, approximately 10% detected once. Sequencing input: PBMCs. All receptors come from a woman younger than 45 with HTLV-1-associated myelopathy (HAM/TSP).

The CDR3 loop reads CASSQIWLETYEQYF. The CDR3 DNA reads as TGTGCCAGCAGCCAAATTTGGTTGGAGACCTACGAGCAGTACTTC. The chain has TRBV3-1 and TRBJ2-7; D unclear. This CDR3 has 15 residues. V shed 2 bases and J shed 2 bases, with 13 bases lying between them. Germline CDR1 and CDR2: LGHDT and YNNKEL (reference sequence).

Many counts were recorded for this clonotype. V usage is TRBV5-6 and J usage is TRBJ2-2; 10 positions match TRBD2. The V gene end was trimmed by 0 bases and the J gene end by 6 bases; junction bases not matched to a gene: 5. This CDR3 is built from 16 residues. Germline V gene lookup returns CDR1 SGHDT and CDR2 YYEEEE. In DNA, the CDR3 is TGTGCCAGCAGCTTGGTCCTAGCGGGGGAGTCCGGGGAGCTGTTTTTT. Residues: CASSLVLAGESGELFF.

In its sample, this clonotype was seen many times. This chain joins TRBV24-1 and TRBJ2-1; 16 nucleotides match TRBD2. V was clipped by 3 bases and J by 7 bases; unmatched bases: 2. Germline CDR1 is KGHDR and CDR2 is SFDVKD. The CDR3 sequence is 16 residues long. The CDR3 reads CATSDPGLAGGNEQFF. In DNA, the CDR3 is TGTGCCACCAGTGATCCGGGACTAGCGGGGGGGAATGAGCAGTTCTTC.